This T cell receptor beta chain was observed in a study of control samples from healthy donors and cancer patients. TCRdb's copy holds only in-frame clones and misses some; the assay was immunoSEQ multiplex PCR. The profile shows 160,000 or so clones, 94% of them singletons. The germline V gene encodes CDR1 LGHNA and CDR2 YSLEER. Trimming cost V 0 bases and J 3 bases, with 8 bases left between them. CDR3 length: 15 amino acids. The TCR was taken from a man between 60 and 75 years old with colorectal cancer. Sequencing was carried out using PBMCs. J is TRBJ1-4 and V is TRBV4-3, with a tentative D call TRBD1 (5 bases). CDR3 nucleotides: TGCGCCAGCAGCCAAGATAAAGGGGCTAATGAAAAACTGTTTTTT. This codes for CASSQDKGANEKLFF.